This passage covers 13 T cell receptor beta chains from one sample sequenced in a study of shared T cell receptors in the human thymus. The data were produced by immunoSEQ multiplex PCR, yet TCRdb's version contains in-frame clones alone and is incomplete. The table shows approximately 760,000 clones, with roughly 85% occurring only once. The sample also formed part of further work on human thymus T cells.

The specimen sequenced was thymocytes. The source of these receptors is a girl in the first two years of life with a congenital heart defect.

The chain recombines TRBV30 with TRBJ2-7, with D perhaps TRBD1 (6 bases). This CDR3 is 14 amino acids long. Trimming stripped 2 bases from V and 0 bases from J, with 11 bases between. From germline, CDR1 is GTSNPN and CDR2 SVGIG (reference sequence). The CDR3 bases are TGTGCCTGGAGTAAGACAGGCAGCTCCTACGAGCAGTACTTC. Translating gives CAWSKTGSSYEQYF. Full variable domain (rest looked up from reference TRBV30 and TRBJ2-7): SQTIHQWPATLVQPVGSPLSLECTVEGTSNPNLYWYRQAAGRGLQLLFYSVGIGQISSEVPQNLSASRPQDRQFILSSKKLLLSDSGFYLCAWSKTGSSYEQYFGPGTRLTVT.

This chain links TRBV5-5 with TRBJ2-1; D is unresolved. CDR3 length equals 15 residues. Trimming cost V 3 bases and J 14 bases, with 24 bases left between them. Germline CDR1 SGHKS, CDR2 YYEKEE (reference sequence). The DNA for the CDR3 is TGTGCCAGCAGCTCTGGAATTTTAGGAGCCTACTGGGAGTTCTTC. Translation gives CASSSGILGAYWEFF. The variable domain in full, with the rest retrieved from reference TRBV5-5 and TRBJ2-1, is DAGVTQSPTHLIKTRGQQVTLRCSPISGHKSVSWYQQVLGQGPQFIFQYYEKEERGRGNFPDRFSARQFPNYSSELNVNALLLGDSALYLCASSSGILGAYWEFFGPGTRLTVL.

The V gene is TRBV19, the J gene TRBJ1-5, with TRBD1 matching 11 bases. V shed 3 bases, J shed 5 bases, and the junction held 6 bases outside the gene matches. The length of the CDR3 is 16 residues. The germline V gene encodes CDR1 LNHDA and CDR2 SQIVND (reference sequence). The CDR3 region is CASSMGTGGSDQPQHF. In DNA form, the CDR3 reads TGTGCCAGTAGTATGGGGACAGGGGGTTCGGATCAGCCCCAGCATTTT.

The chain joins TRBV5-1 to TRBJ2-5; TRBD2 aligns across 8 bases. The J call may not be correct, given that the DNA end is closer to TRBJ2-7. The CDR3 runs to 15 residues. Germline V gene lookup returns CDR1 SGHRS and CDR2 YFSETQ. CDR3 loop: CASSLLTSATYEQYF. The DNA of the CDR3 is TGCGCCAGCAGCTTGTTGACTAGCGCCACCTACGAGCAGTACTTC.

This chain connects TRBV6-5 to TRBJ2-5, with 9 nucleotides matching TRBD1. With V trimmed by 6 bases and J by 1 base, 6 bases remained unmatched. The CDR3 runs 15 residues. Germline CDR1 is MNHEY and CDR2 is SVGAGI. The chain's CDR3 is CASSWTGDVQETQYF. DNA for the CDR3: TGTGCCAGCAGCTGGACAGGGGACGTCCAAGAGACCCAGTACTTC.

The chain has TRBV5-6 and TRBJ2-7; TRBD1 matches at 7 bases. Germline values: CDR1 SGHDT, CDR2 YYEEEE. V was pared by 3 bases and J by 3 bases, with 6 bases of the junction left unmatched. CDR3 length: 14 residues. The CDR3 bases are TGTGCCAGCAGCTCAGGGGGTCTCAGCTACGAGCAGTACTTC. Encoded protein: CASSSGGLSYEQYF.

The chain uses TRBV6-6 and TRBJ1-1; TRBD1 agrees at 8 bases. The CDR3 totals 14 residues. With V trimmed by 5 bases and J by 7 bases, 9 bases remained unmatched. Germline lookup yields CDR1 MNHNY and CDR2 SVGAGI (reference sequence). The CDR3 is CASSLGTGENEAFF. CDR3 bases: TGTGCCAGCAGTCTGGGGACAGGCGAAAATGAAGCTTTCTTT.

This chain joins TRBV30 and TRBJ1-2; TRBD1 matches 8 bases. Germline values: CDR1 GTSNPN, CDR2 SVGIG (reference sequence). The V segment lost 1 base and the J segment 6 bases; nucleotides outside the gene matches: 13. This CDR3 contains 16 residues. This CDR3 reads CAWSDPDREEWDGYTF. The CDR3 bases are TGTGCCTGGAGTGACCCGGACAGGGAAGAGTGGGATGGCTACACCTTC.

The chain combines TRBV4-1 with TRBJ1-1, with TRBD1 identical over 8 bases. This CDR3 is 15 amino acids long. The germline gives CDR1 MGHRA, CDR2 YSYEKL. V was clipped by 1 base and J by 3 bases; unmatched bases: 4. For the CDR3, the DNA is TGCGCCAGCAGCCAAGCGACAGGGGAGGACACTGAAGCTTTCTTT. Protein product: CASSQATGEDTEAFF.

The gene calls are TRBV19 and TRBJ1-1; TRBD1 matches at 7 bases. V lost 7 bases to trimming and J lost 7 bases; unmatched junction nucleotides: 15. From germline, CDR1 is LNHDA and CDR2 SQIVND (reference sequence). The CDR3 spans 15 residues. In DNA, the CDR3 is TGTGCCAGTATGGGGCCCCGGACAGGTACCGATGAAGCTTTCTTT. Translation gives CASMGPRTGTDEAFF.

V and J are TRBV9 and TRBJ1-6, with D unresolved. V dropped 5 bases and J dropped 19 bases, with 22 bases sitting between them. Germline-derived CDR1 and CDR2 are SGDLS and YYNGEE. The CDR3 runs to 13 residues. The CDR3 DNA is TGTGCCAGCAGACCACCGGCGGGATCCGGTGTTCACTTT. Its protein product is CASRPPAGSGVHF.

The gene calls are TRBV5-1 and TRBJ1-3, with a possible D match to TRBD1 (6 bases). The CDR3 consists of 16 residues. V was shortened by 0 bases and J by 2 bases, with 12 bases between the two germline ends. In germline, CDR1 is SGHRS, CDR2 YFSETQ. The CDR3 region has the DNA TGCGCCAGCAGCTTGGGGGCGGGGGGCACTGGAAACACCATATATTTT. Its protein product is CASSLGAGGTGNTIYF.

The chain has TRBV19 and TRBJ1-5; D possibly corresponds to TRBD1 (5 bases). Germline CDR1 is LNHDA and CDR2 is SQIVND (reference sequence). This CDR3 region has 14 residues. With 2 bases removed from V and 5 bases from J, the gap between germline ends came to 10 bases. The CDR3 coding sequence is TGTGCCAGTAGTATACGGGGGATGCATCAGCCCCAGCATTTT. It translates to CASSIRGMHQPQHF.